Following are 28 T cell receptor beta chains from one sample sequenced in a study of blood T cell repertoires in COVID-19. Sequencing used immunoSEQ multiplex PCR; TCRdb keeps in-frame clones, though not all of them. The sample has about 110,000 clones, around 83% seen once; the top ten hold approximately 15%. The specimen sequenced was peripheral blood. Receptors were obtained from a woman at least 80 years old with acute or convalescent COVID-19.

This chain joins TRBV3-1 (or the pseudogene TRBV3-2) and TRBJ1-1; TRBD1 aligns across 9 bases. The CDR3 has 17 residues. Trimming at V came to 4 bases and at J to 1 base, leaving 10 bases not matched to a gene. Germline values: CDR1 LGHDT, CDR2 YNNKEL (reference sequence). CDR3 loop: CASSPTGGLSENTEAFF. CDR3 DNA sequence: TGTGCCAGCAGCCCGACAGGGGGGCTCTCTGAGAACACTGAAGCTTTCTTT.

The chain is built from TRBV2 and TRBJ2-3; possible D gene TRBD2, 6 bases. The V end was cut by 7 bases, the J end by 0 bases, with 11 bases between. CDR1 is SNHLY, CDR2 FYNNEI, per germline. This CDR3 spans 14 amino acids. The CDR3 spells CASILGLSTDTQYF. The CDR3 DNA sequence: TGTGCCAGCATCTTGGGACTGAGCACAGATACGCAGTATTTT.

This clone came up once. CDR3: CASSDVAGGTDTQYF. The CDR3 coding sequence is TGCGCCAGCAGTGATGTAGCGGGGGGCACAGATACGCAGTATTTT. The V and J genes are TRBV10-2 and TRBJ2-3, with 9 bases aligning to TRBD2. Germline lookup yields CDR1 WSHSY and CDR2 SAAADI. Losses at the gene ends were 3 bases for V and 1 base for J; bases not matched to a gene: 2. This CDR3 has 15 amino acids.

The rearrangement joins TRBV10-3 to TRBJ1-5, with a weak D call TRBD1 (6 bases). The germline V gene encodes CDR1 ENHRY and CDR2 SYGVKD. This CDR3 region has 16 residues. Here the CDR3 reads CAPIPHPGAKNQPQHF. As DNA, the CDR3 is TGTGCTCCTATCCCCCATCCAGGGGCTAAAAATCAGCCCCAGCATTTT.

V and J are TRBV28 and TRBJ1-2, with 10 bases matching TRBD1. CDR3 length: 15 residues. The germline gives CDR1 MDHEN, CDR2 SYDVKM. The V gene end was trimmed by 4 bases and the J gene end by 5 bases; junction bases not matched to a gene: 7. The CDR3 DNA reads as TGTGCCAGCAGTTCAACTCCGGGACAGGGGTATGGCTACACCTTC. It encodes CASSSTPGQGYGYTF.

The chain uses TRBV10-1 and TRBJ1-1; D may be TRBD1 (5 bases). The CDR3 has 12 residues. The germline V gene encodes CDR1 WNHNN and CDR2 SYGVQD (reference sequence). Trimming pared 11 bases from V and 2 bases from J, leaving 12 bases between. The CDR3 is CAPGHSNTEAFF. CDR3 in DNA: TGCGCCCCAGGACACTCCAACACTGAAGCTTTCTTT.

CDR3 protein: CASSIDHSGVGYTF. CDR3 bases: TGTGCCAGTAGTATAGATCACTCAGGGGTCGGCTACACCTTC. The V and J genes are TRBV19 and TRBJ1-2, with a weak D call TRBD1 (6 bases). This CDR3 is built from 14 residues. V shed 0 bases and J shed 8 bases, with 13 bases lying between them. CDR1 is LNHDA and CDR2 is SQIVND in the germline V gene (reference sequence).

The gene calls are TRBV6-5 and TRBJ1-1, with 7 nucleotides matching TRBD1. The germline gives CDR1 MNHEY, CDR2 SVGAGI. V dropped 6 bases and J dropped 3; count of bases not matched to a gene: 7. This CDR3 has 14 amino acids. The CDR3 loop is CASRDLGQHTEAFF. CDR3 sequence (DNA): TGTGCCAGCAGAGACTTGGGACAGCACACTGAAGCTTTCTTT.

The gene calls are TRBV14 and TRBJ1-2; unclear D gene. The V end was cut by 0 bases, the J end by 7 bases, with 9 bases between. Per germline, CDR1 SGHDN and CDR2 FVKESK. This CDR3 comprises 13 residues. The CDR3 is CASSQELRAGYTF. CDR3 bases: TGTGCCAGCAGCCAAGAGTTGAGGGCTGGCTACACCTTC.

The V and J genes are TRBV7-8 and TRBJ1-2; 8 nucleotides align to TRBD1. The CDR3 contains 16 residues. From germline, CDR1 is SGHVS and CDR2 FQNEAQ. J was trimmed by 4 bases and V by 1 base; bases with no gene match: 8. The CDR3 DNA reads TGTGCCAGCAGCTTAGGTCTGGCAGGGGGCGGCTATGGCTACACCTTC. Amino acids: CASSLGLAGGGYGYTF.

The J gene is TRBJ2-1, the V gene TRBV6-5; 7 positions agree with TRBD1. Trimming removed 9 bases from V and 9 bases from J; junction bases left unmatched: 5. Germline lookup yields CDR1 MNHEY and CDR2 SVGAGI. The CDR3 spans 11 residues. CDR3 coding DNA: TGTGCCAGTGACAGGGTTGGTGAGCAGTTCTTC. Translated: CASDRVGEQFF.

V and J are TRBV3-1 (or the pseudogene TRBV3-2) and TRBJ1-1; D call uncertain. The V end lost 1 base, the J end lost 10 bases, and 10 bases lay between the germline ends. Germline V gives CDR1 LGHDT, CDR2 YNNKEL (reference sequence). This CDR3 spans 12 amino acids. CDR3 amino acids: CASSQVGRVAFF. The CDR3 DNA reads TGTGCCAGCAGCCAAGTTGGGAGAGTAGCTTTCTTT.

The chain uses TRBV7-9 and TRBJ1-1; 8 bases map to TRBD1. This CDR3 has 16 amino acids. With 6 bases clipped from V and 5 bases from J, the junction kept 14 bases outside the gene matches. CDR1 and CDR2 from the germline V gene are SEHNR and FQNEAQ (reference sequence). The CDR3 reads CASSFYPDRVDTEAFF. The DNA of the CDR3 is TGTGCCAGCAGTTTTTATCCGGACAGGGTTGATACTGAAGCTTTCTTT.

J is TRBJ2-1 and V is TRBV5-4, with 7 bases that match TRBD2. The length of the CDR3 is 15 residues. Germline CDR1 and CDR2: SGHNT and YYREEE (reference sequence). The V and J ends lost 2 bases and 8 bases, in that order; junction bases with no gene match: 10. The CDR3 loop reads CASSLGGSEWDEQFF. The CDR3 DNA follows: TGTGCCAGCAGCTTAGGCGGGAGTGAGTGGGATGAGCAGTTCTTC.

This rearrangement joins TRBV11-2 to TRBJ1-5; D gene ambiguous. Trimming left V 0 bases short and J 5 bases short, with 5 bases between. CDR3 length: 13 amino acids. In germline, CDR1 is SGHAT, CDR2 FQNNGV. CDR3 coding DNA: TGTGCCAGCAGCTTAGACCGAGATCAGCCCCAGCATTTT. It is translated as CASSLDRDQPQHF.

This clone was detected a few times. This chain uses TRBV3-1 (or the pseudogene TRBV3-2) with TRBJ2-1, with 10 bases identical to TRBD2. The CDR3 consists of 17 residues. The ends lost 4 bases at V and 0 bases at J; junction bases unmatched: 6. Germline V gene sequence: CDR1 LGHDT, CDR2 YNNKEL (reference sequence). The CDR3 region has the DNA TGTGCCAGCAGCCCCCAAACTAGCGGGGACTCCTACAATGAGCAGTTCTTC. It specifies CASSPQTSGDSYNEQFF.

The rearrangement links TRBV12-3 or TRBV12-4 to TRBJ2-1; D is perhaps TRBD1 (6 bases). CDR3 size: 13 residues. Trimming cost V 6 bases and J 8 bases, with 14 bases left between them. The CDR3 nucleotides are TGTGCCAGCAGCCCCCAACAGGGCTATGAGCAGTTCTTC. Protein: CASSPQQGYEQFF.

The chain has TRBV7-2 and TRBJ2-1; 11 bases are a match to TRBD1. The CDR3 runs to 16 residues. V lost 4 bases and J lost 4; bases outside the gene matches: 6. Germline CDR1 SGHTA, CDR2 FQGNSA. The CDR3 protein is CASSSTGTGGYNEQFF. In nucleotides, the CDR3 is TGTGCCAGCAGCTCAACCGGGACAGGGGGATACAATGAGCAGTTCTTC. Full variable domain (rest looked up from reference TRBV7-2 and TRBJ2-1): GAGVSQSPSNKVTEKGKDVELRCDPISGHTALYWYRQSLGQGLEFLIYFQGNSAPDKSGLPSDRFSAERTGGSVSTLTIQRTQQEDSAVYLCASSSTGTGGYNEQFFGPGTRLTVL.

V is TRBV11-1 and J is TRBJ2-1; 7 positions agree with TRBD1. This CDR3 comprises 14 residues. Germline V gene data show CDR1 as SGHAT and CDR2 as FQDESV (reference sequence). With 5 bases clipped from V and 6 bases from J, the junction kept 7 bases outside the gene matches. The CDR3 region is CASSENRGSNEQFF. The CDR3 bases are TGTGCCAGCAGCGAAAACAGGGGCAGCAATGAGCAGTTCTTC.

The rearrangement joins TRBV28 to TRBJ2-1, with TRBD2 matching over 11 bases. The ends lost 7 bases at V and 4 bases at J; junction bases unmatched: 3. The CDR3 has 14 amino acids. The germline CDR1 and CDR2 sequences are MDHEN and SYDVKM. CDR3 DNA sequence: TGTGCCAGCACCGGGACTAGCGGTTACAATGAGCAGTTCTTC. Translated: CASTGTSGYNEQFF. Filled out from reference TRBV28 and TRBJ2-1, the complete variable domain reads DVKVTQSSRYLVKRTGEKVFLECVQDMDHENMFWYRQDPGLGLRLIYFSYDVKMKEKGDIPEGYSVSREKKERFSLILESASTNQTSMYLCASTGTSGYNEQFFGPGTRLTVL.

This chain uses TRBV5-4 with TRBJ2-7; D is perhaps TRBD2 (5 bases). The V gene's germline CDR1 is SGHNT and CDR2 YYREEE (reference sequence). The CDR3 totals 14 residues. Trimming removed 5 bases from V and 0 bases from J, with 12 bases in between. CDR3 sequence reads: CASSFSETSYEQYF. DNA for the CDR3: TGTGCCAGCAGTTTTAGCGAAACCTCCTACGAGCAGTACTTC. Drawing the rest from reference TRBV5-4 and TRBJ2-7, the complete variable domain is ETGVTQSPTHLIKTRGQQVTLRCSSQSGHNTVSWYQQALGQGPQFIFQYYREEENGRGNFPPRFSGLQFPNYSSELNVNALELDDSALYLCASSFSETSYEQYFGPGTRLTVT.

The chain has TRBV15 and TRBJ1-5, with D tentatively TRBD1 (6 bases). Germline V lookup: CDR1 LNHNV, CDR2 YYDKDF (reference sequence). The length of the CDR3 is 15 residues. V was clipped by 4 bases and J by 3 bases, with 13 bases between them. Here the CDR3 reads CATSIIRQDNQPQHF. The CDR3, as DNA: TGTGCCACCAGCATAATACGACAGGACAATCAGCCCCAGCATTTT.

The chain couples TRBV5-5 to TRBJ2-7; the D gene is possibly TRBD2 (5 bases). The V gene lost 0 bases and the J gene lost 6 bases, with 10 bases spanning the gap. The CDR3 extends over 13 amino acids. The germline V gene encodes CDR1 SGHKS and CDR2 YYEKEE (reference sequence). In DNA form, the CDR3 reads TGTGCCAGCAGCTTGGCCGGGAACGGCGAGCAGTACTTC. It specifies CASSLAGNGEQYF.

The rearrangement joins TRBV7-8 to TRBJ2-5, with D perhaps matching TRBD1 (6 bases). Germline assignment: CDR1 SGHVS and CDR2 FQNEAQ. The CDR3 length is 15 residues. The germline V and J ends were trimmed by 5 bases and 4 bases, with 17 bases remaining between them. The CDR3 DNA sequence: TGTGCCAGCAGCCCCTACAGCCAGGGGCTAGAGACCCAGTACTTC. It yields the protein CASSPYSQGLETQYF.

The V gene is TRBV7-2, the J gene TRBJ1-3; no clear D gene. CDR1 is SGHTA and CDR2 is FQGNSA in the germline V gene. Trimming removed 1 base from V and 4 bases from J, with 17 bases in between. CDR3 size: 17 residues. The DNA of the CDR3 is TGTGCCAGCAGCTTAGTTGCGGGAGTTGGCTCCGGAAACACCATATATTTT. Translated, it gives CASSLVAGVGSGNTIYF.

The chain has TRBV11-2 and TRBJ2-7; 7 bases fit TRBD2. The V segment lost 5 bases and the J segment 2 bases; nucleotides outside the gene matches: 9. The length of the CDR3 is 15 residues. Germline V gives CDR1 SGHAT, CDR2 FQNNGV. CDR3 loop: CASSLAAGSTYEQYV. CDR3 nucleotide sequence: TGTGCCAGCAGCCTAGCGGCGGGTTCTACCTACGAGCAGTACGTC.

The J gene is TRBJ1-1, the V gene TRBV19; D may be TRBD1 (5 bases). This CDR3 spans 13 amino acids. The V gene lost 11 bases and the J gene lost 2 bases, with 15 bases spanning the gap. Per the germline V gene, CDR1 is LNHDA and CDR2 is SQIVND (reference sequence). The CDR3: CASRGQLNTEAFF. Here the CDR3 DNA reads TGTGCCTCTAGGGGCCAGTTAAACACTGAAGCTTTCTTT.

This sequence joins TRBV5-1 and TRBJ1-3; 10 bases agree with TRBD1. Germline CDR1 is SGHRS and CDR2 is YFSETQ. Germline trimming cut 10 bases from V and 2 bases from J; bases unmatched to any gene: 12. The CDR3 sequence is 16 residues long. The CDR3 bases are TGCGCCCGAAACCCGGGACAGGGGTTAACTGGAAACACCATATATTTT. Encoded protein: CARNPGQGLTGNTIYF. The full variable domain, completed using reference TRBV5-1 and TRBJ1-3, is KAGVTQTPRYLIKTRGQQVTLSCSPISGHRSVSWYQQTPGQGLQFLFEYFSETQRNKGNFPGRFSGRQFSNSRSEMNVSTLELGDSALYLCARNPGQGLTGNTIYFGEGSWLTVV.